A selection of T cell receptor beta chains follows, all from one sample in a study of cytomegalovirus exposure and HLA in healthy donors. Clones were sequenced by immunoSEQ multiplex PCR, and TCRdb holds only the in-frame ones, with some missing. This repertoire shows around 94,000 clones, more than 75% found once; its top ten account for 10%. The specimen was PBMCs. Receptors originate from a human donor in good health. The CDR3 runs from the conserved cysteine through the conserved F or W. The D gene is left open where the match is weak. Clone size is not always given. Where it is, it says once, few, many or a class for expanded clones.

J: TRBJ1-6
size: NA
D: NA
V: TRBV7-8
DNA: TGTGCCAGCAGCTTAGCGGGCGGGGGCAGTTCACCCCTCCACTTT
CDR3: CASSLAGGGSSPLHF

J: TRBJ2-7
size: NA
D: TRBD2
V: TRBV6-4
DNA: TGTGCCAGCAGCTACCTAGCGGGTGGATCCTACGAGCAGTACTTC
CDR3: CASSYLAGGSYEQYF

J: TRBJ1-1
size: once
D: NA
V: TRBV11-1
DNA: TGTGCCAGCAGCAGGGGTTGGGACACTGAAGCTTTCTTT
CDR3: CASSRGWDTEAFF

J: TRBJ1-5
size: NA
D: TRBD1
V: TRBV7-9
DNA: TGTGCCAGCAGCCGGACAGGTCCCAATCAGCCCCAGCATTTT
CDR3: CASSRTGPNQPQHF

J: TRBJ1-3
size: NA
D: NA
V: TRBV18
DNA: TGTGCCAGCTCACCACCCATAGGAGTGGACTCTGGAAACACCATATATTTT
CDR3: CASSPPIGVDSGNTIYF

J: TRBJ2-2
size: NA
D: NA
V: TRBV4-2
DNA: TGTGCCAGCAGCCAAGGGACAGTGAACACCGGGGAGCTGTTTTTT
CDR3: CASSQGTVNTGELFF

J: TRBJ1-1
size: once
D: NA
V: TRBV9
DNA: TGTGCCAGCAGCGCCCCCCGGGGAGAAACTGAAGCTTTCTTT
CDR3: CASSAPRGETEAFF

J: TRBJ1-6
size: NA
D: TRBD1
V: TRBV7-2
DNA: TGTGCCAGCAGCCCTCCGGGACAGGGATATTCACCCCTCCACTTT
CDR3: CASSPPGQGYSPLHF

J: TRBJ1-1
size: NA
D: TRBD1
V: TRBV18
DNA: TGTGCCAGCTCACCTACCCGGGACAGGGTCACTGAAGCTTTCTTT
CDR3: CASSPTRDRVTEAFF

J: TRBJ2-7
size: NA
D: NA
V: TRBV7-2
DNA: TGTGCCAGCAGCCCTTCCAGGGGCTACGAGCAGTACTTC
CDR3: CASSPSRGYEQYF

J: TRBJ1-4
size: few
D: TRBD1
V: TRBV4-1
DNA: TGCGCCAGCAGCTCAGTCGCAGGGGGCCTAAATGAAAAACTGTTTTTT
CDR3: CASSSVAGGLNEKLFF

J: TRBJ2-7
size: NA
D: NA
V: TRBV7-6
DNA: TGTGCCAGCAGCCCCAGGGCCCCCTACGAGCAGTACTTC
CDR3: CASSPRAPYEQYF

J: TRBJ1-4
size: NA
D: NA
V: TRBV2
DNA: TGTGCCAGCAGCAAGGGGCCAGATGAAAAACTGTTTTTT
CDR3: CASSKGPDEKLFF

J: TRBJ2-7
size: NA
D: NA
V: TRBV5-6
DNA: TGTGCCAGCACCCCGGTGGGCGGGGACGAGCAGTACTTC
CDR3: CASTPVGGDEQYF

J: TRBJ2-1
size: NA
D: TRBD2
V: TRBV5-8
DNA: TGTGCCAGCAGCTTACGACTAGCGGGAGGGAGTAATGAGCAGTTCTTC
CDR3: CASSLRLAGGSNEQFF

J: TRBJ1-1
size: once
D: NA
V: TRBV7-9
DNA: TGTGCCAGCAGCTTTGGACATCTTGAAGCTTTCTTT
CDR3: CASSFGHLEAFF